What follows are 30 T cell receptor beta chains derived from one specimen sequenced in a study of T cell responses to AZD1222 COVID-19 vaccine. Assay: immunoSEQ multiplex PCR; the TCRdb copy retains only in-frame clones and omits some. The sample lists roughly 150,000 clones, roughly 88% occurring once. Sample: peripheral blood, taken on day 0 of AZD1222 vaccination. Receptor source: an adult in good health.

The V gene is TRBV29-1, the J gene TRBJ1-2; no clear D gene. V was clipped by 7 bases and J by 4 bases, with 28 bases between them. This CDR3 has 17 amino acids. Germline loops: CDR1 SQVTM, CDR2 ANQGSEA. The CDR3 region has the DNA TGCAGCGCCCGGACGGTTTTTCGCGCGGGGATCGTCTATGGCTACACCTTC. It specifies CSARTVFRAGIVYGYTF.

The chain couples TRBV19 to TRBJ2-5; possible D gene TRBD2, 6 bases. CDR1 and CDR2 (germline): LNHDA, SQIVND (reference sequence). Deletions cut 1 base from V and 5 bases from J, with 14 bases between. The CDR3 totals 15 residues. The CDR3 sequence is CASSIAYMGRETQYF. Written as DNA, the CDR3 is TGTGCCAGTAGTATAGCTTACATGGGGAGGGAGACCCAGTACTTC.

The chain recombines TRBV24-1 with TRBJ2-5; D remains ambiguous. From germline, CDR1 is KGHDR and CDR2 SFDVKD. V lost 4 bases to trimming and J lost 0 bases, with 14 bases between them. The CDR3 extends over 16 amino acids. The CDR3 region has the DNA TGTGCCACCAGTGAACCACAGCCGAACGACCAAGAGACCCAGTACTTC. Translation gives CATSEPQPNDQETQYF.

This rearrangement joins TRBV14 to TRBJ1-1; D gene uncertain. In germline, CDR1 is SGHDN, CDR2 FVKESK. The length of the CDR3 is 13 residues. V was trimmed by 0 bases and J by 4 bases, leaving 6 bases between them. CDR3 loop: CASSQDWVTEAFF. In DNA form, the CDR3 reads TGTGCCAGCAGCCAAGATTGGGTCACTGAAGCTTTCTTT.

J is TRBJ2-5 and V is TRBV2; possible D gene TRBD1, 6 bases. Trimming removed 10 bases from V and 3 bases from J, with 12 bases in between. CDR3 size: 12 residues. Germline lookup yields CDR1 SNHLY and CDR2 FYNNEI. CDR3 in amino acids: CAIQGWEETQYF. The CDR3 region has the DNA TGTGCCATCCAGGGGTGGGAAGAGACCCAGTACTTC. Using reference TRBV2 and TRBJ2-5 for the parts outside the CDR3, the full variable domain is EPEVTQTPSHQVTQMGQEVILRCVPISNHLYFYWYRQILGQKVEFLVSFYNNEISEKSEIFDDQFSVERPDGSNFTLKIRSTKLEDSAMYFCAIQGWEETQYFGPGTRLLVL.

The chain recombines TRBV9 with TRBJ1-1; no clear D gene. Trimming shortened V by 3 bases and J by 1 base, and 10 bases separated the two germline ends. From germline, CDR1 is SGDLS and CDR2 YYNGEE. This CDR3 region has 14 residues. CDR3 loop: CASSGRLSNTEAFF. CDR3 nucleotide sequence: TGTGCCAGCAGCGGCAGGCTATCGAACACTGAAGCTTTCTTT.

This clone was observed a few times. In DNA form, the CDR3 reads TGTGCCAGCAGTTCAGGGGGAAGGGGGAGCAATCAGCCCCAGCATTTT. The encoded protein is CASSSGGRGSNQPQHF. The rearrangement links TRBV28 to TRBJ1-5; 7 bases map to TRBD1. V lost 4 bases, J lost 1 base, and 7 bases stayed unmatched. Germline CDR1 and CDR2: MDHEN and SYDVKM. This CDR3 comprises 16 residues.

The V and J genes are TRBV9 and TRBJ1-1; D remains unclear. Germline values: CDR1 SGDLS, CDR2 YYNGEE. The V gene lost 0 bases and the J gene lost 2 bases, with 11 bases spanning the gap. The CDR3 consists of 15 residues. The CDR3 nucleotides read TGTGCCAGCAGCGTAGAGGGCAGTATTAACACTGAAGCTTTCTTT. Residues: CASSVEGSINTEAFF. The entire variable domain, with the rest obtained from reference TRBV9 and TRBJ1-1, is as follows: DSGVTQTPKHLITATGQRVTLRCSPRSGDLSVYWYQQSLDQGLQFLIQYYNGEERAKGNILERFSAQQFPDLHSELNLSSLELGDSALYFCASSVEGSINTEAFFGQGTRLTVV.

In DNA form, the CDR3 reads TGCGCCAGCAGTCAATCCCCTCGGACAAGGGGGCTTCAAAAACTGTTTTTT. Translated, it gives CASSQSPRTRGLQKLFF. The chain links TRBV23-1 to TRBJ1-4; 7 nucleotides line up with TRBD1. TRBV23-1 is an ORF; its function is uncertain. The CDR3 extends over 17 amino acids. V shed 0 bases and J 9 bases; nucleotides not matched to a gene: 13.

The chain recombines TRBV11-2 with TRBJ1-5; D remains unclear. The germline V and J ends were trimmed by 5 bases and 3 bases, with 8 bases remaining between them. Germline V gene lookup returns CDR1 SGHAT and CDR2 FQNNGV. This CDR3 contains 13 residues. The CDR3 spells CASSLLVNQPQHF. The CDR3 nucleotides are TGTGCCAGCAGCCTCCTTGTCAATCAGCCCCAGCATTTT.

The chain links TRBV6-5 to TRBJ1-2; no clear D. Trimming took 0 bases from V and 9 from J, leaving 17 bases between them. Germline loops: CDR1 MNHEY, CDR2 SVGAGI. The CDR3 totals 15 residues. The CDR3 here is CASSYSFRTDGSYTF. For the CDR3, the DNA is TGTGCCAGCAGTTACTCGTTTCGGACGGATGGCAGCTACACCTTC.

This chain links TRBV12-3 or TRBV12-4 with TRBJ1-1, with D hard to call. Trimming took off 4 bases at V and 10 bases at J, with 10 bases between the two ends. This CDR3 has 11 amino acids. The CDR3 DNA sequence: TGTGCCAGCAGTTCTAGCCAGGCAGCTTTCTTT. This codes for CASSSSQAAFF.

The chain uses TRBV5-4 and TRBJ2-1; D is possibly TRBD1 (5 bases). Germline CDR1 and CDR2: SGHNT and YYREEE (reference sequence). The CDR3 has 15 residues. Trimming stripped 1 base from V and 5 bases from J, with 13 bases between. Written as DNA, the CDR3 is TGTGCCAGCAGCTTGACAGGTCCGTCTAACAATGAGCAGTTCTTC. It encodes CASSLTGPSNNEQFF.

This clone was recorded only once. This rearrangement joins TRBV27 to TRBJ2-1, with 12 nucleotides matching TRBD2. CDR1 is MNHEY and CDR2 is SMNVEV in the germline V gene (reference sequence). V trimming: 0 bases; J trimming: 4 bases; junction bases outside the gene matches: 7. This CDR3 has 18 residues. The CDR3 loop is CASSLSASGRALYNEQFF. For the CDR3, the DNA is TGTGCCAGCAGTTTATCGGCTAGCGGGAGGGCCTTATACAATGAGCAGTTCTTC.

V usage is TRBV7-9 and J usage is TRBJ1-2; 7 nucleotides match TRBD1. Germline values: CDR1 SEHNR, CDR2 FQNEAQ (reference sequence). Trimming took 3 bases from V and 3 from J; bases not matched to a gene: 4. The CDR3 has 14 amino acids. The CDR3 protein is CASSLTGIDYGYTF. The CDR3 coding sequence is TGTGCCAGCAGCTTGACAGGGATCGACTATGGCTACACCTTC. Drawing the rest from reference TRBV7-9 and TRBJ1-2, the complete variable domain is DTGVSQNPRHKITKRGQNVTFRCDPISEHNRLYWYRQTLGQGPEFLTYFQNEAQLEKSRLLSDRFSAERPKGSFSTLEIQRTEQGDSAMYLCASSLTGIDYGYTFGSGTRLTVV.

This clone was seen once. This chain links TRBV5-4 with TRBJ1-5; D is unresolved. V was cut by 0 bases and J by 3 bases, with 13 bases left in between. This CDR3 comprises 16 residues. CDR1 and CDR2 from the germline V gene are SGHNT and YYREEE (reference sequence). The CDR3 region is CASSLGGGENNQPQHF. The CDR3, as DNA: TGTGCCAGCAGCTTGGGGGGTGGGGAGAACAATCAGCCCCAGCATTTT.

About this clone: The sample carries other DNA sequences with the same CDR3. This sequence joins TRBV5-1 and TRBJ2-3; D perhaps matches TRBD2 (5 bases). Germline assignment: CDR1 SGHRS and CDR2 YFSETQ. The CDR3 consists of 15 residues. The germline V and J ends were trimmed by 1 base and 1 base, with 10 bases remaining between them. CDR3 sequence reads: CASSLRGMGTDTQYF. CDR3 in DNA: TGCGCCAGCAGCTTGAGAGGGATGGGCACAGATACGCAGTATTTT.

The chain employs TRBV15 and TRBJ1-5; D is uncertain. V lost 1 base and J 7 bases, leaving 11 bases between the germline ends. This CDR3 has 14 residues. Germline V gene sequence: CDR1 LNHNV, CDR2 YYDKDF (reference sequence). Here the CDR3 reads CATSRGSTGQPQHF. In DNA, the CDR3 is TGTGCCACCAGCAGAGGCTCGACTGGGCAGCCCCAGCATTTT.

This clone appeared a single time. The gene calls are TRBV11-3 and TRBJ1-6; D not certain. The germline V gene has CDR1 SGHNT and CDR2 YENEEA. Between the trimmed V and J ends, which lost 3 bases and 6 bases, there was a span of 9 bases. CDR3 size: 14 residues. Here the CDR3 reads CASSFGVPNSPLHF. The CDR3 coding sequence is TGTGCCAGCAGCTTCGGTGTACCTAATTCACCCCTCCACTTT. The variable domain in full, completed from reference TRBV11-3 and TRBJ1-6, reads EAGVVQSPRYKIIEKKQPVAFWCNPISGHNTLYWYLQNLGQGPELLIRYENEEAVDDSQLPKDRFSAERLKGVDSTLKIQPAELGDSAVYLCASSFGVPNSPLHFGNGTRLTVT.

The chain combines TRBV10-3 with TRBJ2-7, with D maybe TRBD2 (5 bases). The ends were cut back, 8 bases at V and 0 bases at J, with 11 bases in the middle. Germline values: CDR1 ENHRY, CDR2 SYGVKD. The CDR3 is 13 residues long. For the CDR3, the DNA is TGTGCCATCTGGCGGGCTAACTCCTACGAGCAGTACTTC. Translated: CAIWRANSYEQYF.

This clone was recorded a few times. This chain's CDR3 is CASSGMGQGALDTQYF. The CDR3 bases are TGTGCCAGCAGTGGGATGGGACAGGGGGCTTTAGATACGCAGTATTTT. The chain combines TRBV6-1 with TRBJ2-3; 12 nucleotides align to TRBD1. The CDR3 contains 16 residues. The germline CDR1 and CDR2 sequences are MNHNS and SASEGT. Trimming at V came to 4 bases and at J to 5 bases, leaving 7 bases not matched to a gene.

The chain couples TRBV7-2 to TRBJ2-7; D might be TRBD1 or TRBD2, each matching 5 bases. Trimming stripped 4 bases from V and 0 bases from J, with 13 bases between. The CDR3 totals 15 residues. CDR1 SGHTA and CDR2 FQGNSA come from the germline V gene. CDR3 protein: CASSWDPSLSYEQYF. The DNA of the CDR3 is TGTGCCAGCAGCTGGGACCCATCCCTCTCCTACGAGCAGTACTTC.

The count of this clone is one. V is TRBV5-1 and J is TRBJ2-1; 9 bases fit TRBD2. With V trimmed by 4 bases and J by 2 bases, 4 bases remained unmatched. Germline values: CDR1 SGHRS, CDR2 YFSETQ. CDR3 length: 15 residues. The CDR3 DNA is TGCGCCAGCAGCCCGACTAGCGGAACCTACAATGAGCAGTTCTTC. Translating gives CASSPTSGTYNEQFF.

J is TRBJ2-7 and V is TRBV4-1; 12 bases agree with TRBD1. This CDR3 spans 14 amino acids. Trimming removed 4 bases from V and 6 bases from J; junction bases left unmatched: 4. From germline, CDR1 is MGHRA and CDR2 YSYEKL. CDR3 region: CASSPGQGAGEQYF. Written as DNA, the CDR3 is TGCGCCAGCAGCCCGGGACAGGGGGCTGGCGAGCAGTACTTC.

This sequence joins TRBV7-3 and TRBJ2-5; 7 bases match TRBD1. CDR1 SGHTA and CDR2 FQGTGA come from the germline V gene. The J segment lost 5 bases and the V segment lost 5 bases, leaving 5 bases of the junction unmatched. The CDR3 covers 13 residues. The CDR3 is CASSLGGGETQYF. In DNA, the CDR3 is TGTGCCAGCAGCCTAGGGGGCGGGGAGACCCAGTACTTC.

The CDR3 DNA reads TGTGCCAGCAGTATATCCCCCTGGGACAGACTCTCCTACGAGCAGTACTTC. Protein product: CASSISPWDRLSYEQYF. This chain connects TRBV6-2 or TRBV6-3 to TRBJ2-7, with TRBD1 matching over 7 bases. Unmatched junction bases numbered 13, after V lost 5 bases and J lost 0 bases. CDR3 length equals 17 residues. Germline lookup yields CDR1 MNHEY and CDR2 SVGEGT.

This clone was counted between two and nine times. The V and J genes are TRBV7-2 and TRBJ1-3, with a weak D call TRBD1 (5 bases). The CDR3 has 17 residues. Germline values: CDR1 SGHTA, CDR2 FQGNSA. V lost 1 base and J 3 bases, leaving 16 bases between the germline ends. The CDR3 bases are TGTGCCAGCAGCTTAGTTTCGCGGCAGGGAGGTGGAAACACCATATATTTT. It yields the protein CASSLVSRQGGGNTIYF. The full variable domain, with the rest looked up from reference TRBV7-2 and TRBJ1-3, is GAGVSQSPSNKVTEKGKDVELRCDPISGHTALYWYRQSLGQGLEFLIYFQGNSAPDKSGLPSDRFSAERTGGSVSTLTIQRTQQEDSAVYLCASSLVSRQGGGNTIYFGEGSWLTVV.

The chain employs TRBV2 and TRBJ1-1, with TRBD1 as a possible D gene (6 bases). The V and J ends lost 3 bases and 1 base respectively, with 9 bases between them. CDR3 length: 14 amino acids. Germline V gene lookup returns CDR1 SNHLY and CDR2 FYNNEI. CDR3 amino acids: CASSDDRWNTEAFF. DNA of the CDR3: TGTGCCAGCAGTGACGACAGGTGGAACACTGAAGCTTTCTTT.

The count of this clone is one. The chain recombines TRBV27 with TRBJ2-2; D gene uncertain. CDR3 length: 15 residues. The V end was cut by 8 bases, the J end by 3 bases, with 16 bases between. The germline CDR1 and CDR2 sequences are MNHEY and SMNVEV (reference sequence). CDR3 DNA sequence: TGTGCCAGCGCCCTGAGAAGTGCTCACACCGGGGAGCTGTTTTTT. Its protein product is CASALRSAHTGELFF.

The chain employs TRBV15 and TRBJ2-7, with 7 bases aligning to TRBD1. The ends lost 0 bases at V and 11 bases at J; junction bases unmatched: 16. CDR1 and CDR2 (germline): LNHNV, YYDKDF (reference sequence). There are 16 residues in the CDR3. This CDR3 reads CATSRDLRDSQIIEYF. The CDR3 nucleotides read TGTGCCACCAGCAGAGATCTCCGGGACAGTCAGATTATAGAGTACTTC.